One sample yielded the 14 T cell receptor beta chains listed below, sequenced in a study of lymphopenia after photon versus proton radiotherapy. Using immunoSEQ multiplex PCR, the repertoire was profiled, and TCRdb retains in-frame clones only, with some absent. The repertoire holds 65,000 to 90,000 clones, with roughly 92% as singletons. The starting material was peripheral blood, obtained from a patient treated with photon-based radiotherapy. The receptor set was obtained from a woman between 35 and 50 years old with cholangiocarcinoma.

This chain connects TRBV6-5 to TRBJ2-2; D unclear. The CDR3 spans 16 residues. V was clipped by 4 bases and J by 2 bases, with 14 bases between them. Per the germline V gene, CDR1 is MNHEY and CDR2 is SVGAGI. Written as DNA, the CDR3 is TGTGCCAGCAGTTTTGGAGTCCTATCCAACACCGGGGAGCTGTTTTTT. Residues: CASSFGVLSNTGELFF.

The chain combines TRBV5-1 with TRBJ2-2; D is possibly TRBD1 or TRBD2 (5 bases each). This CDR3 spans 17 amino acids. V lost 3 bases, J lost 0 bases, and 15 bases lay in between. From germline, CDR1 is SGHRS and CDR2 YFSETQ. CDR3 loop: CASSSGTANSNTGELFF. CDR3 DNA: TGCGCCAGCAGCTCGGGGACCGCCAATTCGAACACCGGGGAGCTGTTTTTT. Combining the CDR3 with reference TRBV5-1 and TRBJ2-2 gives the whole variable domain KAGVTQTPRYLIKTRGQQVTLSCSPISGHRSVSWYQQTPGQGLQFLFEYFSETQRNKGNFPGRFSGRQFSNSRSEMNVSTLELGDSALYLCASSSGTANSNTGELFFGEGSRLTVL.

The gene calls are TRBV27 and TRBJ1-1; D unresolved. The ends were cut back, 6 bases at V and 1 base at J, with 3 bases in the middle. The CDR3 contains 11 residues. The germline V gene has CDR1 MNHEY and CDR2 SMNVEV (reference sequence). The DNA for the CDR3 is TGTGCCAGCAGGGCGAACACTGAAGCTTTCTTT. This encodes CASRANTEAFF.

The rearrangement uses TRBV5-5 and TRBJ1-1, with D unclear. Germline V lookup: CDR1 SGHKS, CDR2 YYEKEE (reference sequence). The germline V and J ends were trimmed by 0 bases and 6 bases, with 9 bases remaining between them. The CDR3 consists of 13 residues. This CDR3 is CASSLEGFAEAFF. The DNA of the CDR3 is TGTGCCAGCAGCTTGGAAGGGTTCGCTGAAGCTTTCTTT.

V usage is TRBV2 and J usage is TRBJ2-7; D unclear. The CDR3 runs to 12 residues. Germline assignment: CDR1 SNHLY and CDR2 FYNNEI. V was shortened by 6 bases and J by 5 bases, with 11 bases between the two germline ends. This chain's CDR3 is CASRLRVHEQYF. For the CDR3, the DNA is TGTGCCAGCAGGCTTAGGGTCCACGAGCAGTACTTC.

The rearrangement links TRBV5-1 to TRBJ2-1; D not resolved. The CDR3 loop spans 12 amino acids. Germline loops: CDR1 SGHRS, CDR2 YFSETQ. Deletions cut 1 base from V and 6 bases from J, with 5 bases between. The CDR3 nucleotides are TGCGCCAGCAGCTTGTTAGGCAATGAGCAGTTCTTC. It encodes CASSLLGNEQFF.

This clone was counted a single time. This chain joins TRBV5-1 and TRBJ2-1, with 8 positions matching TRBD1. The J segment lost 0 bases and the V segment lost 4 bases, leaving 6 bases of the junction unmatched. The CDR3 totals 16 residues. CDR1 is SGHRS, CDR2 YFSETQ, per germline. As DNA, the CDR3 is TGCGCCAGCAGCAACACAGGGGGTAACTCCTACAATGAGCAGTTCTTC. Its protein product is CASSNTGGNSYNEQFF. Complete variable domain (other parts from reference TRBV5-1 and TRBJ2-1): KAGVTQTPRYLIKTRGQQVTLSCSPISGHRSVSWYQQTPGQGLQFLFEYFSETQRNKGNFPGRFSGRQFSNSRSEMNVSTLELGDSALYLCASSNTGGNSYNEQFFGPGTRLTVL.

V is TRBV11-2 and J is TRBJ2-7; D call uncertain. V lost 0 bases to trimming and J lost 1 base, with 10 bases between them. This CDR3 is 15 amino acids long. Germline assignment: CDR1 SGHAT and CDR2 FQNNGV. CDR3 sequence reads: CASSLDRVGSYEQYF. As DNA, the CDR3 is TGTGCCAGCAGCTTAGATCGCGTCGGATCCTACGAGCAGTACTTC.

CDR3 DNA sequence: TGTGCCAGCAGAGGACTAGCGGGAGGGCCTGGGGAGCAGTTCTTC. Its protein product is CASRGLAGGPGEQFF. The V call is TRBV6-4, the J call TRBJ2-1, with 15 bases that match TRBD2. The CDR3 has 15 amino acids. V gave up 6 bases and J gave up 10 bases; unmatched junction bases: 7. The germline V gene encodes CDR1 MRHNA and CDR2 SNTAGT.

The CDR3 DNA reads TGTGCCGGGGGACAGGAGGACACTGAAGCTTTCTTT. It codes for CAGGQEDTEAFF. The rearrangement uses TRBV30 and TRBJ1-1, with 8 bases aligning to TRBD1. Germline trimming cut 8 bases from V and 3 bases from J; bases unmatched to any gene: 5. The CDR3 length is 12 residues. The germline V gene encodes CDR1 GTSNPN and CDR2 SVGIG (reference sequence).

V gene TRBV7-4 combines with J gene TRBJ1-5; D is ambiguous. This CDR3 region has 16 residues. V was shortened by 2 bases and J by 0 bases, with 11 bases between the two germline ends. Per the germline V gene, CDR1 is SGHVT and CDR2 is SQSDAQ. CDR3 region: CASSLNPKPSNQPQHF. CDR3 nucleotides: TGTGCCAGCAGCTTAAATCCGAAACCTAGCAATCAGCCCCAGCATTTT.

The chain employs TRBV6-5 and TRBJ1-1; D not certain. Trimming removed 0 bases at V and 1 base at J, with 6 bases between. Germline V lookup: CDR1 MNHEY, CDR2 SVGAGI. This CDR3 region has 14 residues. The CDR3 reads CASSYSRQNTEAFF. CDR3 sequence (DNA): TGTGCCAGCAGTTACTCTCGACAGAACACTGAAGCTTTCTTT.

This chain uses TRBV30 with TRBJ2-5; TRBD2 might be the D (6 bases). V shed 3 bases and J shed 7 bases, with 15 bases lying between them. The germline V gene encodes CDR1 GTSNPN and CDR2 SVGIG (reference sequence). This CDR3 is 13 amino acids long. CDR3 nucleotides: TGTGCCTGGAGCCTAGGGACTGGGGGGACCCAGTACTTC. This sequence encodes CAWSLGTGGTQYF.

The chain combines TRBV11-2 with TRBJ1-3; D unclear. Looked up from germline, CDR1 is SGHAT and CDR2 is FQNNGV. CDR3 size: 14 residues. V lost 0 bases and J 6 bases, leaving 9 bases between the germline ends. The CDR3 DNA is TGTGCCAGCAGCTTAGATCTTTGGGAAAACACCATATATTTT. Amino acids: CASSLDLWENTIYF.